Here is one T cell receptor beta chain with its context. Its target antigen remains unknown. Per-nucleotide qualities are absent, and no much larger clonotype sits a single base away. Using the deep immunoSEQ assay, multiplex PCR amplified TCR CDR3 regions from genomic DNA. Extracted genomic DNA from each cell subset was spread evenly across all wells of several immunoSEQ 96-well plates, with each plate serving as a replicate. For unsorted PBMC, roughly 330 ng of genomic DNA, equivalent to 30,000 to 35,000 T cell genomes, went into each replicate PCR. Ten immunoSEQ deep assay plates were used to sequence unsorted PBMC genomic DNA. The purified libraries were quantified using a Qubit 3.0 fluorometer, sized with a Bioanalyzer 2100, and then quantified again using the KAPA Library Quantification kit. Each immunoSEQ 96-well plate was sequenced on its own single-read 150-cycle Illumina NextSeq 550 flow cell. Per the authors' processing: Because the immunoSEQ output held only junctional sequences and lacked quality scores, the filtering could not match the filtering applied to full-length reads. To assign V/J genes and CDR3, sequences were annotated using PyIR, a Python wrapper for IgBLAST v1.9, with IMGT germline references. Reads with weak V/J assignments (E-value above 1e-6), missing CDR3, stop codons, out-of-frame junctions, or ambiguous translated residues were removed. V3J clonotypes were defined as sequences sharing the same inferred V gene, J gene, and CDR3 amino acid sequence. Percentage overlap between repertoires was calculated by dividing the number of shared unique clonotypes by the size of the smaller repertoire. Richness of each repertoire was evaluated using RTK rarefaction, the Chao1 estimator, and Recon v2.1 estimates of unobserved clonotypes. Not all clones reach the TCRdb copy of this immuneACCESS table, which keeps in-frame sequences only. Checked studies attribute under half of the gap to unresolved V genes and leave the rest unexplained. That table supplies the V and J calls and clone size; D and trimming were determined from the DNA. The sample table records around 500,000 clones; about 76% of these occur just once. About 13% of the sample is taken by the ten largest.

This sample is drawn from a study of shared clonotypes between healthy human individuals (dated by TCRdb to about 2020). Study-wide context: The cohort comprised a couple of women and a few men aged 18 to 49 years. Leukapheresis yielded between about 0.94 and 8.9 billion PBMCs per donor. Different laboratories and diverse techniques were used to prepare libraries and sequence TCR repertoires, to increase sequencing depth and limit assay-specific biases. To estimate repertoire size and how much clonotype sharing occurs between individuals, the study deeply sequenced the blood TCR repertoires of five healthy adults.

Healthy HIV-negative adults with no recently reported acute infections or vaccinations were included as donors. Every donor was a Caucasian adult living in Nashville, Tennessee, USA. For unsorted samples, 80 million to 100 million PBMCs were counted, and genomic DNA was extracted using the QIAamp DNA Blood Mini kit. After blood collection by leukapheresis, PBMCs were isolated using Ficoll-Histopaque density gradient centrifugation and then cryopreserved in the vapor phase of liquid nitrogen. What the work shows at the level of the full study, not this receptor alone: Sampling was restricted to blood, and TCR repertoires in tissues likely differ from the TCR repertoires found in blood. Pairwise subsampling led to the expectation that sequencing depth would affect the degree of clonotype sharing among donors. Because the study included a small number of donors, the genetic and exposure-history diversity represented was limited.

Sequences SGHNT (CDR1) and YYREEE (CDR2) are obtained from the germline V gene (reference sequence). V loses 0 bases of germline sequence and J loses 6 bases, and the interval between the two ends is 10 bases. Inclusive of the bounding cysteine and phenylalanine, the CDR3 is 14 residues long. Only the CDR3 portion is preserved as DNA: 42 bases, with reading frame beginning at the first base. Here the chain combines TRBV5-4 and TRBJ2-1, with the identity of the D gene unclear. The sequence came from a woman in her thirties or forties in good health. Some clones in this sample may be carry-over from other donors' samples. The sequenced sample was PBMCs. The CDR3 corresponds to CASSLGPDVNEQFF. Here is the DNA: TGTGCCAGCAGCTTGGGCCCGGACGTCAATGAGCAGTTCTTC. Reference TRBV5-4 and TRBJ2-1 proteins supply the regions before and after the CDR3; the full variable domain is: ETGVTQSPTHLIKTRGQQVTLRCSSQSGHNTVSWYQQALGQGPQFIFQYYREEENGRGNFPPRFSGLQFPNYSSELNVNALELDDSALYLCASSLGPDVNEQFFGPGTRLTVL.